The source of this T cell receptor beta chain is a study of blood T cells in healthy people across ages. A J-beta primer mix and a sample-barcoded 5' primer were used in a second PCR of roughly 6 to 12 cycles. From the 5' RACE reads, TCRdb called clonotypes with MiXCR, one entry per CDR3 protein. The sample lists roughly 730,000 distinct CDR3 sequences; more than 50% were seen once. Every sample yielded at least 6.5 million isolated PBMCs. This clonotype was counted a few times. The specimen was blood. This clonotype was obtained from a man aged 40-49 years in good health.

CDR3 region: CAISEQGATDTDTQYF. For the CDR3, the DNA is TGTGCCATCAGCGAACAGGGGGCGACCGACACAGATACGCAGTATTTT. V is TRBV10-3 and J is TRBJ2-3, with TRBD1 identical over 9 bases. This CDR3 has 16 residues. CDR1 and CDR2 from the germline V gene are ENHRY and SYGVKD. V lost 6 bases to trimming and J lost 2 bases; unmatched junction nucleotides: 9.